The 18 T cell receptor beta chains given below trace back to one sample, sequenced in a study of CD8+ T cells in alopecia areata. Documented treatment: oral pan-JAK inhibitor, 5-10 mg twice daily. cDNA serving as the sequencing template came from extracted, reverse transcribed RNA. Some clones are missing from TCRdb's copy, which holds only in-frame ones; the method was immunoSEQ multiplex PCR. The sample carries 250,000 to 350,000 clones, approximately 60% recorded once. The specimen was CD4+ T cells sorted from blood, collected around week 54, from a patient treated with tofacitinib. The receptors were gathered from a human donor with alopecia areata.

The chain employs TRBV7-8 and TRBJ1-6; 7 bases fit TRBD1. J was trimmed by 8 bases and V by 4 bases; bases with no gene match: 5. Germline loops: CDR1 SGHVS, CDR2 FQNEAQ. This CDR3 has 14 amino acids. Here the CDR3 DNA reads TGTGCCAGCAGCTCGGACAGGACGTATTCACCCCTCCACTTT. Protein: CASSSDRTYSPLHF.

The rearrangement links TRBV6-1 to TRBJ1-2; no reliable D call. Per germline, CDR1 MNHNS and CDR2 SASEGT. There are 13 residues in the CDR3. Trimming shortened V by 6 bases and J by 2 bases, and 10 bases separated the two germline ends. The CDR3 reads CASRPDLNYGYTF. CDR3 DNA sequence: TGTGCCAGCAGACCGGACCTAAACTATGGCTACACCTTC.

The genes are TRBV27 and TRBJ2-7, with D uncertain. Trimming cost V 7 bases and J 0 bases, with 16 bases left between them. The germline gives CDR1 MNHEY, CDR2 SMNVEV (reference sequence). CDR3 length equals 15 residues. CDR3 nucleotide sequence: TGTGCCAGCACGGTGGGTGCCGGGCTCTCCTACGAGCAGTACTTC. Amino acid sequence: CASTVGAGLSYEQYF.

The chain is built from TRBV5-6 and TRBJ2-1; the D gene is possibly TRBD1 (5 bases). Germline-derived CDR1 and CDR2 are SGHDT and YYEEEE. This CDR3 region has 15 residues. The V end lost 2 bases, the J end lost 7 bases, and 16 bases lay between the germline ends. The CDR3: CASSLARENTNEQFF. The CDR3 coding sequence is TGTGCCAGCAGCTTAGCCAGGGAAAACACAAATGAGCAGTTCTTC.

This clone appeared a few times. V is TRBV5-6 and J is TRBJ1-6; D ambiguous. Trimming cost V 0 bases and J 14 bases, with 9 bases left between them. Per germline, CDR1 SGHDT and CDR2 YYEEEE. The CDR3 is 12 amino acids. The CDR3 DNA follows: TGTGCCAGCAGCTTGGTAGGAGGTACCCTCCACTTT. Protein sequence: CASSLVGGTLHF.

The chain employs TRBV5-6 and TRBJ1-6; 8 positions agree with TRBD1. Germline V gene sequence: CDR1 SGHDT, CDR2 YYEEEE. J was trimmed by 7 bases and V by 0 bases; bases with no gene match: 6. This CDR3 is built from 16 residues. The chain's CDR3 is CASSLASGTGNSPLHF. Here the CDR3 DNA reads TGTGCCAGCAGCTTGGCCTCCGGGACAGGCAATTCACCCCTCCACTTT.

The CDR3: CASTLFGGNEETQYF. CDR3 coding DNA: TGTGCCAGCACCCTTTTTGGAGGGAATGAGGAGACCCAGTACTTC. V is TRBV7-2 and J is TRBJ2-5; weak D call: TRBD2 (6 bases). The CDR3 spans 15 residues. V was shortened by 7 bases and J by 5 bases, with 20 bases between the two germline ends. From germline, CDR1 is SGHTA and CDR2 FQGNSA.

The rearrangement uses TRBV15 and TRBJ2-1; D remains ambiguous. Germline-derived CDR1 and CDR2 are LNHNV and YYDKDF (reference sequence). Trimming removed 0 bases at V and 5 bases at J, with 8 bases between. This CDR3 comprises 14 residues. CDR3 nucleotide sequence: TGTGCCACCAGCAGAGATGGAGAGGACAATGAGCAGTTCTTC. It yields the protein CATSRDGEDNEQFF.

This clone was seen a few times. The CDR3 region has the DNA TGTGCCAGCAGCTACGACCCCAAAGGGGCCGGGGAGCTGTTTTTT. It translates to CASSYDPKGAGELFF. The chain uses TRBV7-3 and TRBJ2-2, with D maybe TRBD1 (5 bases). This CDR3 contains 15 residues. Germline CDR1 reads SGHTA; CDR2 reads FQGTGA. Trimming removed 4 bases at V and 6 bases at J, with 15 bases between.

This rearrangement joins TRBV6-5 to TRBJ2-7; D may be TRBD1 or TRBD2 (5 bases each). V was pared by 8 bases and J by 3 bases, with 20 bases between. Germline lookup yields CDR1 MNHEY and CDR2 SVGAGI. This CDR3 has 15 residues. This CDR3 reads CASSGGGGTIYEQYF. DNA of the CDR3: TGTGCCAGCTCTGGAGGTGGGGGAACGATCTACGAGCAGTACTTC.

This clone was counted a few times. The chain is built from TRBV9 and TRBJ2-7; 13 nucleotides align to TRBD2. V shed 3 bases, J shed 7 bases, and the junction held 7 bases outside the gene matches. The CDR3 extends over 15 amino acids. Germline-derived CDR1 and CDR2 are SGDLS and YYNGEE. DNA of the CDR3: TGTGCCAGCAGCGCGGGACTAGCGGGGCCGGGAGAGCAGTACTTC. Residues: CASSAGLAGPGEQYF.

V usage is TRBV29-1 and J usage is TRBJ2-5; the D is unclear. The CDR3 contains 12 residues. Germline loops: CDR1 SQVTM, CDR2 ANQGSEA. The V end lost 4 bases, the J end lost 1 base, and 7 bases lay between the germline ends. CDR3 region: CSVVAIQETQYF. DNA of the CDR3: TGCAGCGTTGTGGCGATCCAAGAGACCCAGTACTTC.

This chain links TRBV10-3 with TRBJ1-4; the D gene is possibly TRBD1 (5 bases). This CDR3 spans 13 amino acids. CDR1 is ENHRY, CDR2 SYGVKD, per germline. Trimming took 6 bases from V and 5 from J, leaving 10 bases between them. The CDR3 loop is CAIRQGRNEKLFF. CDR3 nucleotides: TGTGCCATCAGGCAGGGAAGAAATGAAAAACTGTTTTTT.

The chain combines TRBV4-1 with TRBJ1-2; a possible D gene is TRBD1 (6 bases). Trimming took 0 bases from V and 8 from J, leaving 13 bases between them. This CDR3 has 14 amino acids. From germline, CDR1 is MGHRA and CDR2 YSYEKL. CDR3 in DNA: TGCGCCAGCAGCCAAGAACTGCACAGGGAGGGCTACACCTTC. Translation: CASSQELHREGYTF.

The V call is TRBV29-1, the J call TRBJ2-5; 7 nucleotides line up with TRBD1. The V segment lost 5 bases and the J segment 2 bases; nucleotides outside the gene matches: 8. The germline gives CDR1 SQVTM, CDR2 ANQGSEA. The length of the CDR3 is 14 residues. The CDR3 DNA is TGCAGCGTTTCTCTCAGGGGGTTACAAGAGACCCAGTACTTC. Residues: CSVSLRGLQETQYF.

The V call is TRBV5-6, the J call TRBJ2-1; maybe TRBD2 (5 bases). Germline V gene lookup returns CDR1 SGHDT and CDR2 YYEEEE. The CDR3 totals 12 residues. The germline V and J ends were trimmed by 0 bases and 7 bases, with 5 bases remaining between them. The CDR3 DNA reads TGTGCCAGCAGCTTGGAGCGGAATGAGCAGTTCTTC. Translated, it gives CASSLERNEQFF.

This CDR3 is CASSQDLFRGRDEQFF. In DNA form, the CDR3 reads TGCGCCAGCAGCCAAGATCTCTTCAGGGGACGGGACGAGCAGTTCTTC. The rearrangement links TRBV4-1 to TRBJ2-1, with D perhaps TRBD1 (6 bases). Germline values: CDR1 MGHRA, CDR2 YSYEKL. The CDR3 contains 16 residues. The V gene lost 0 bases and the J gene lost 10 bases, with 19 bases spanning the gap.

The CDR3: CSVGEGGSPLHF. The CDR3, as DNA: TGCAGCGTTGGGGAGGGAGGTTCACCCCTCCACTTT. The chain is built from TRBV29-1 and TRBJ1-6, with D unclear. Germline CDR1 reads SQVTM; CDR2 reads ANQGSEA. V was cut by 4 bases and J by 9 bases, with 10 bases left in between. CDR3 length: 12 amino acids.